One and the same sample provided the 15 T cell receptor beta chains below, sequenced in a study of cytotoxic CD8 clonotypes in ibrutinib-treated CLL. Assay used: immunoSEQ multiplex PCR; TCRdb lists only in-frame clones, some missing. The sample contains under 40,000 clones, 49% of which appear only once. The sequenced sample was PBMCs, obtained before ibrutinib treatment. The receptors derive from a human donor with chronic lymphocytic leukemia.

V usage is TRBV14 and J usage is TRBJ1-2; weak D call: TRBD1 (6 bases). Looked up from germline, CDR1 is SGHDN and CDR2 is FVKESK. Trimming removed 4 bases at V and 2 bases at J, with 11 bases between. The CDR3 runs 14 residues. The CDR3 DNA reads TGTGCCAGCAGCCTTTGGGGGCTGAACTATGGCTACACCTTC. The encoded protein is CASSLWGLNYGYTF.

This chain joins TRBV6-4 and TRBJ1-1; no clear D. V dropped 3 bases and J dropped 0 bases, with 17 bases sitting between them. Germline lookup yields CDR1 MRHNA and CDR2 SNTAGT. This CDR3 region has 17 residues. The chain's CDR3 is CASSDMRNNLMNTEAFF. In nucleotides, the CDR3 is TGTGCCAGCAGTGATATGAGGAACAACCTCATGAACACTGAAGCTTTCTTT.

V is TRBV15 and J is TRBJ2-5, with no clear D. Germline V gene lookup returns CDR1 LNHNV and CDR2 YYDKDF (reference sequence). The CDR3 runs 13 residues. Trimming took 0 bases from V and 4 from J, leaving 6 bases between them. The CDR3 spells CATSRDLGETQYF. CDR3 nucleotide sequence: TGTGCCACCAGCAGAGACCTCGGAGAGACCCAGTACTTC. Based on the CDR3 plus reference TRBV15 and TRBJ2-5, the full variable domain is DAMVIQNPRYQVTQFGKPVTLSCSQTLNHNVMYWYQQKSSQAPKLLFHYYDKDFNNEADTPDNFQSRRPNTSFCFLDIRSPGLGDTAMYLCATSRDLGETQYFGPGTRLLVL.

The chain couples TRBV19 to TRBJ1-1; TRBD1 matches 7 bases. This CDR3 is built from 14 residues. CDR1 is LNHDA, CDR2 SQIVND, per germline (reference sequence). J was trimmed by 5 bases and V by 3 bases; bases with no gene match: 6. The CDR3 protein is CASSILTGATEAFF. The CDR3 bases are TGTGCCAGTAGTATCCTAACAGGGGCAACTGAAGCTTTCTTT.

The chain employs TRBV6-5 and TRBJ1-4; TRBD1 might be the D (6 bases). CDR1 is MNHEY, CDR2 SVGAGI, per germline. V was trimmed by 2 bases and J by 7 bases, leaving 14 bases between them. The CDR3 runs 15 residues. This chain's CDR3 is CASSYDTGTGEKLFF. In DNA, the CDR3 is TGTGCCAGCAGTTACGATACAGGGACCGGTGAAAAACTGTTTTTT.

CDR3 in DNA: TGTGCCAGCAGTTACGCAGGGACCGACGCCTACGAGCAGTACTTC. It translates to CASSYAGTDAYEQYF. The V and J genes are TRBV6-5 and TRBJ2-7; perhaps D is TRBD1 or TRBD2 (5 bases each). Trimming took off 2 bases at V and 2 bases at J, with 13 bases between the two ends. Germline-derived CDR1 and CDR2 are MNHEY and SVGAGI. The CDR3 loop spans 15 amino acids.

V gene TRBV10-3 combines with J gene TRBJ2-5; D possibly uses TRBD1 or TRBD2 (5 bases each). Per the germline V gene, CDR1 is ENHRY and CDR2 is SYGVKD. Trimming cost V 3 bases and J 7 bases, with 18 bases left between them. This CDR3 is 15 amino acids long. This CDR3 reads CAISEGDQADMTQYF. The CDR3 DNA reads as TGTGCCATCAGTGAAGGGGACCAAGCCGATATGACCCAGTACTTC.

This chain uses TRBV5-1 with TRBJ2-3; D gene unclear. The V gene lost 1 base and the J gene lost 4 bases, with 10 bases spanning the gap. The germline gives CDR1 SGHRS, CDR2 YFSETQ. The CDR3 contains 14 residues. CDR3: CASSLRLEADTQYF. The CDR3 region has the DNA TGCGCCAGCAGCTTGCGGCTAGAAGCAGATACGCAGTATTTT. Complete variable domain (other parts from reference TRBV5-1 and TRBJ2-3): KAGVTQTPRYLIKTRGQQVTLSCSPISGHRSVSWYQQTPGQGLQFLFEYFSETQRNKGNFPGRFSGRQFSNSRSEMNVSTLELGDSALYLCASSLRLEADTQYFGPGTRLTVL.

The CDR3 sequence: CASNGGTSFYGYTF. The CDR3 nucleotides read TGTGCCAGCAATGGAGGGACATCGTTCTATGGCTACACCTTC. The chain has TRBV28 and TRBJ1-2, with D maybe TRBD1 (6 bases). This CDR3 has 14 residues. The V gene's germline CDR1 is MDHEN and CDR2 SYDVKM. V lost 7 bases and J lost 4, with 16 bases in between.

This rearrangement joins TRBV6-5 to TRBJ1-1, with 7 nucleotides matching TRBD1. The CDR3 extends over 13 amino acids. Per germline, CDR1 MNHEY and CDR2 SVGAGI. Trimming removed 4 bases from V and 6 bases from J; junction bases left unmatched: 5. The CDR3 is CASSSYQGAEAFF. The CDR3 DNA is TGTGCCAGCAGTTCCTATCAGGGGGCTGAAGCTTTCTTT.

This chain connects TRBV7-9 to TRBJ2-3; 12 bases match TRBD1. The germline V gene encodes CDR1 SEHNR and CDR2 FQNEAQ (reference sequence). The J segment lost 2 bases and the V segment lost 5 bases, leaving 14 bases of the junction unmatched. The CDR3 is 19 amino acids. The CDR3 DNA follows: TGTGCCAGCAGCCCAACAAAGGCCGGGACAGGGGGCTCCACAGATACGCAGTATTTT. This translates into CASSPTKAGTGGSTDTQYF. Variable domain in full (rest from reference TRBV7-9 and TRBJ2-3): DTGVSQNPRHKITKRGQNVTFRCDPISEHNRLYWYRQTLGQGPEFLTYFQNEAQLEKSRLLSDRFSAERPKGSFSTLEIQRTEQGDSAMYLCASSPTKAGTGGSTDTQYFGPGTRLTVL.

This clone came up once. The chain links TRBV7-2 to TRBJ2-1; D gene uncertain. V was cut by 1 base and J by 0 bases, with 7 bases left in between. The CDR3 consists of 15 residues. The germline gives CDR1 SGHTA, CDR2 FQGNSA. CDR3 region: CASSLVGNSYNEQFF. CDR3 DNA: TGTGCCAGCAGCTTAGTGGGGAACTCCTACAATGAGCAGTTCTTC.

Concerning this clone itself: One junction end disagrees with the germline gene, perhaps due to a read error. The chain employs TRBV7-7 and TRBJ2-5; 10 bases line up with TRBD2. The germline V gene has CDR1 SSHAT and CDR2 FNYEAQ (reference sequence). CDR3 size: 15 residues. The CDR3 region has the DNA TGTGCTAGCAGCTTCTCTAGCGGGGGTGAGCAGACCCAGTACTTC. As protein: CASSFSSGGEQTQYF.

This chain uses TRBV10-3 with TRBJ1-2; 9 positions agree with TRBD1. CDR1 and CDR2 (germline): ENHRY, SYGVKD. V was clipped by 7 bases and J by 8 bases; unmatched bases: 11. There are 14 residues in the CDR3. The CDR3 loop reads CAITRTGALSGYTF. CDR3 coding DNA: TGTGCCATCACCCGGACAGGGGCCCTCTCCGGCTACACCTTC.

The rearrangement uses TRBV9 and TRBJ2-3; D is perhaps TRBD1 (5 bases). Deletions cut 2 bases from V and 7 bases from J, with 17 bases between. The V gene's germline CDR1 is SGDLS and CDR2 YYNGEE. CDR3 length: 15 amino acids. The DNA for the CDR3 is TGTGCCAGCAGCGTGTACGGTGCGCAGGGAAATACGCAGTATTTT. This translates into CASSVYGAQGNTQYF.